The source of this T cell receptor beta chain is a study of T cells in Graves' hyperthyroidism and ophthalmopathy. This CDR3 has 16 amino acids. Germline V gives CDR1 MNHNS, CDR2 SASEGT. Trimming removed 4 bases from V and 1 base from J, with 11 bases in between. Amplified TCR beta CDR3 regions came from RNA transcripts. HTBI primers were the set used in a first-round RT-PCR of the TCR CDR3. MiXCR, applied by TCRdb to the multiplex PCR reads, yields one record per CDR3 protein. The repertoire has approximately 610,000 distinct CDR3 sequences, roughly 14% of them found once; the top ten carry over 3.5%.

This clonotype originated in a woman between 35 and 50 years old with Graves' ophthalmopathy. The chain combines TRBV6-1 with TRBJ2-6; D is ambiguous. Input material: blood. The CDR3 is CASSGIQRSGANVLTF. CDR3 in DNA: TGTGCCAGCAGTGGTATACAGCGATCTGGGGCCAACGTCCTGACTTTC.